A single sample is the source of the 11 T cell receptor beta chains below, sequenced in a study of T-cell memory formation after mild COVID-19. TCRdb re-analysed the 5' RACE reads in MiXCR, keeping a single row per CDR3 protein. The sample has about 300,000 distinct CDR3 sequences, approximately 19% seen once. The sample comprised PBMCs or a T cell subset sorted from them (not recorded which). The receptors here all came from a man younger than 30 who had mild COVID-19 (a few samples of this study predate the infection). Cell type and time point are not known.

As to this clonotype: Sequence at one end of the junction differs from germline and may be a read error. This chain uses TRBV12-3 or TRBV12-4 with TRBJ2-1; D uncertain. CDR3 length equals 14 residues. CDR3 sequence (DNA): TGTGCCAGCAGCCCCTCCGGGTCCTTCAATGAGCAGTTCTTC. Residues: CASSPSGSFNEQFF.

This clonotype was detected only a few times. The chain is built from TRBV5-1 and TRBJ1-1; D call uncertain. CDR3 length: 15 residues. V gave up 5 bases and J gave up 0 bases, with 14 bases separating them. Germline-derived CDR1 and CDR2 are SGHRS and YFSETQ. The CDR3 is CASSMVVGMNTEAFF. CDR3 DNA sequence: TGCGCCAGCAGTATGGTGGTCGGCATGAACACTGAAGCTTTCTTT.

The CDR3 nucleotides are TGTGCCACCAGCAGAGAATGGGGGGACTATGGCTACACCTTC. Translated: CATSREWGDYGYTF. This chain uses TRBV15 with TRBJ1-2, with TRBD1 as a possible D gene (5 bases). The CDR3 sequence is 14 residues long. V gave up 0 bases and J gave up 3 bases, with 8 bases separating them. Germline CDR1 and CDR2: LNHNV and YYDKDF (reference sequence).

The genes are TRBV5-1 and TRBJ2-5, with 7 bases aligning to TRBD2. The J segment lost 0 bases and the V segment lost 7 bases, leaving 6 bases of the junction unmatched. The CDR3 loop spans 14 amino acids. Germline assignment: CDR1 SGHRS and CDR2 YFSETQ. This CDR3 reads CASRGGPYQETQYF. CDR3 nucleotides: TGCGCCAGCCGCGGGGGTCCGTACCAAGAGACCCAGTACTTC.

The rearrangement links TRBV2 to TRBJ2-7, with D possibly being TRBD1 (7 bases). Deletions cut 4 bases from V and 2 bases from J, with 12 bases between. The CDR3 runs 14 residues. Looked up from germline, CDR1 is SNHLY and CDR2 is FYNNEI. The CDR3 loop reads CASSVQGGPYEQYF. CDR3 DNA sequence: TGTGCCAGCAGTGTCCAGGGGGGCCCCTACGAGCAGTACTTC.

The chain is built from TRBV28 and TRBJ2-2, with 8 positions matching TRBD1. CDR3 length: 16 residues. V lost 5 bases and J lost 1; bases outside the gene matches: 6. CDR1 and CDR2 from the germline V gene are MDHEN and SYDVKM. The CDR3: CASSPGGTGNTGELFF. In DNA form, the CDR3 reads TGTGCCAGCAGTCCCGGTGGGACAGGGAACACCGGGGAGCTGTTTTTT.

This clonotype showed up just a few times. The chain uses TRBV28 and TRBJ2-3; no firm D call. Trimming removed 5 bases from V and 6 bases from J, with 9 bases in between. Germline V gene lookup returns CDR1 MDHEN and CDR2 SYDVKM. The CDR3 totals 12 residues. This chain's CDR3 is CASSPPRDTQYF. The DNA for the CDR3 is TGTGCCAGCAGTCCCCCGCGGGATACGCAGTATTTT.

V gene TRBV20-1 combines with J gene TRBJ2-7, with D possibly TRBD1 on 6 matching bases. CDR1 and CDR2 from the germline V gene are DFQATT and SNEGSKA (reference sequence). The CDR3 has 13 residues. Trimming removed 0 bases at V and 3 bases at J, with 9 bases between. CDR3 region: CSARELRGYEQYV. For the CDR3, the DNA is TGCAGTGCTAGAGAGCTCAGGGGCTACGAGCAGTACGTC.

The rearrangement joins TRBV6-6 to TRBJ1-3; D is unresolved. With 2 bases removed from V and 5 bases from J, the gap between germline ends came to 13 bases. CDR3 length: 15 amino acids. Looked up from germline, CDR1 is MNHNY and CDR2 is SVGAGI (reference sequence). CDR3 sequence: CASSYNGNGRNTIYF. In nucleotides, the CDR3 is TGTGCCAGCAGTTACAACGGGAACGGGAGAAACACCATATATTTT.

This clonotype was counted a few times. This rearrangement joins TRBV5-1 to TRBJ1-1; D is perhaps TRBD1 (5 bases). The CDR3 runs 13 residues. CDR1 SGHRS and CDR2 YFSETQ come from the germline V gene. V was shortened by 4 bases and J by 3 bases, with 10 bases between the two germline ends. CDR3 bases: TGCGCCAGCAGCCTCCGGGGCTACACTGAAGCTTTCTTT. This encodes CASSLRGYTEAFF.

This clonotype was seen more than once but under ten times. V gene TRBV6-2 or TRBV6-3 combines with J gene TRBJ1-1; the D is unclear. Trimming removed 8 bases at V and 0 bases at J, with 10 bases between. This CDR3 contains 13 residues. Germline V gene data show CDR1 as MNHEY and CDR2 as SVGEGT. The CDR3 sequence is CASAVKMNTEAFF. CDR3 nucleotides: TGTGCCAGCGCTGTAAAAATGAACACTGAAGCTTTCTTT.